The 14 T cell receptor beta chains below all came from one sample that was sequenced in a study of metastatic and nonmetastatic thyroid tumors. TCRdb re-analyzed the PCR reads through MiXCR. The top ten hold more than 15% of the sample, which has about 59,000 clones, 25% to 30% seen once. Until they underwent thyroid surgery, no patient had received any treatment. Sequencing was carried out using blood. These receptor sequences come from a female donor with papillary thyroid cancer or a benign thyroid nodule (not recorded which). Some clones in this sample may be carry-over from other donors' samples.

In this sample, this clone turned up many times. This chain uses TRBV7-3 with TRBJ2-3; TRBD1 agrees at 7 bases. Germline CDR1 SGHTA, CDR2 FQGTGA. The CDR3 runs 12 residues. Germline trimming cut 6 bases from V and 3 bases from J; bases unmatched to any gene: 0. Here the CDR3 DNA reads TGTGCCAGCAGACAGGGGACAGATACGCAGTATTTT. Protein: CASRQGTDTQYF.

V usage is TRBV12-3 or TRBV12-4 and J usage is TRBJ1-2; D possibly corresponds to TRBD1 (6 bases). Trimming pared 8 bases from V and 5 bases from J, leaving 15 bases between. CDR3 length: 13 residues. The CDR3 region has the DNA TGTGCCAGCGTCTCAACAGGGTTGTATGGCTACACCTTC. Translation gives CASVSTGLYGYTF.

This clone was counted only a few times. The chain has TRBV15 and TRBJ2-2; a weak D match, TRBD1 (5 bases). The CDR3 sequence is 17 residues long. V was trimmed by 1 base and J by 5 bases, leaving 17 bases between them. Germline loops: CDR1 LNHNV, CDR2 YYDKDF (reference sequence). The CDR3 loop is CATSRASRVGRTGELFF. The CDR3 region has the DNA TGTGCCACCAGCAGAGCGAGCAGGGTAGGACGGACCGGGGAGCTGTTTTTT.

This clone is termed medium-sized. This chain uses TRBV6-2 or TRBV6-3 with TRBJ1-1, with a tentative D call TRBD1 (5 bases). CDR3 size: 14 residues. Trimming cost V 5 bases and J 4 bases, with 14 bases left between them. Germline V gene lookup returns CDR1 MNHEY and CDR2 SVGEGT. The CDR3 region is CASSAGRGGTEAFF. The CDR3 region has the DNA TGTGCCAGCAGTGCCGGACGGGGGGGCACTGAAGCTTTCTTT.

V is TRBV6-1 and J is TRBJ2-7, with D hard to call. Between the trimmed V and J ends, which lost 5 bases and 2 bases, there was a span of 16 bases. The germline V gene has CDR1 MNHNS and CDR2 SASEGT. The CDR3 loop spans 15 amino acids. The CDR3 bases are TGTGCCAGCAGTCTTCGAGGCCCCTCGACCTACGAGCAGTACTTC. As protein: CASSLRGPSTYEQYF.

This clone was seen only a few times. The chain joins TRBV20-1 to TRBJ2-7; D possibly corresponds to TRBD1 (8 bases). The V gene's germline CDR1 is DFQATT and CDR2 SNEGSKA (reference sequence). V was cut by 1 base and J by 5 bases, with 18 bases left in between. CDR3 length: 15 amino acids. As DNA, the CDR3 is TGCAGTGCTAGAGGTCCCGGACAGGGAGGGGACGAGCAGTACTTC. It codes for CSARGPGQGGDEQYF.

CDR3 loop: CASSALQGARDTQYF. CDR3 DNA sequence: TGTGCCAGCAGCGCCCTACAGGGGGCAAGAGATACGCAGTATTTT. V usage is TRBV9 and J usage is TRBJ2-3, with 9 bases that match TRBD1. Germline CDR1 is SGDLS and CDR2 is YYNGEE. The CDR3 has 15 residues. V lost 3 bases, J lost 5 bases, and 7 bases stayed unmatched.

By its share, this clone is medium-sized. The CDR3 nucleotides are TGTGCCAGCAGTTCGGTCGTGGGGCAGCCCCAGCATTTT. Its protein is CASSSVVGQPQHF. This chain uses TRBV27 with TRBJ1-5; D gene unclear. CDR1 and CDR2 from the germline V gene are MNHEY and SMNVEV (reference sequence). Trimming left V 4 bases short and J 7 bases short, with 11 bases between. This CDR3 comprises 13 residues.

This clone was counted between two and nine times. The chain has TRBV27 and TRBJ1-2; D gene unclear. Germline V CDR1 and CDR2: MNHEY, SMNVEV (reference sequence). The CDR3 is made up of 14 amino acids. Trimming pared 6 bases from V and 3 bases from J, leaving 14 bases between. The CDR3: CASSLPPRDYGYTF. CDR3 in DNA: TGTGCCAGCAGCCTCCCCCCAAGGGACTATGGCTACACCTTC.

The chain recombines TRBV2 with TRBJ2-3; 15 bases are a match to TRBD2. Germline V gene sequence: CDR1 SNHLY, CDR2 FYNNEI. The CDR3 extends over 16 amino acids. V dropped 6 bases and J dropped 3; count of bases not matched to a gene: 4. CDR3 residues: CASRRGLAGGTDTQYF. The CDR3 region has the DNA TGTGCCAGCAGGAGGGGACTAGCGGGAGGAACAGATACGCAGTATTTT. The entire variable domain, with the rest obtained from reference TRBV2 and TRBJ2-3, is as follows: EPEVTQTPSHQVTQMGQEVILRCVPISNHLYFYWYRQILGQKVEFLVSFYNNEISEKSEIFDDQFSVERPDGSNFTLKIRSTKLEDSAMYFCASRRGLAGGTDTQYFGPGTRLTVL.

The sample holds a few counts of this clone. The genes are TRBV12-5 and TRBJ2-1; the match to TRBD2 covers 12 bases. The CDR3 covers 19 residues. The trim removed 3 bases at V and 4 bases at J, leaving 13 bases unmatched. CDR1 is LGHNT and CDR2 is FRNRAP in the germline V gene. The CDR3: CASGLLRLAGALLYNEQFF. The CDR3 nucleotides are TGTGCTAGTGGTTTACTTAGACTAGCGGGGGCCCTCCTTTACAATGAGCAGTTCTTC.

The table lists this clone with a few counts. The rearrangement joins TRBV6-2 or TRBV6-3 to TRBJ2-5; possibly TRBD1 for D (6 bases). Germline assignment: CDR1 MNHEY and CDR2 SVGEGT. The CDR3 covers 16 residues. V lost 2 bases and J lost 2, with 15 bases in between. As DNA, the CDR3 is TGTGCCAGCAGTTACCGCCTACCGGACAGACAAGAGACCCAGTACTTC. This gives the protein CASSYRLPDRQETQYF.

CDR3 protein: CASRVSGGANTDTQYF. The CDR3 coding sequence is TGTGCCAGCAGAGTTAGCGGGGGGGCCAACACAGATACGCAGTATTTT. V and J are TRBV12-3 or TRBV12-4 and TRBJ2-3, with 11 bases matching TRBD2. This CDR3 has 16 amino acids. Losses at the gene ends were 6 bases for V and 2 bases for J; bases not matched to a gene: 7.

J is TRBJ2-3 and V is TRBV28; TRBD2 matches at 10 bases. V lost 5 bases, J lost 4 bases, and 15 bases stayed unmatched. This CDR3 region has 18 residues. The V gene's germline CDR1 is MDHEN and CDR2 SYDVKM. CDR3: CASSRRLGTSENPDTQYF. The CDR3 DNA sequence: TGTGCCAGCAGTCGACGCCTAGGGACTAGCGAGAACCCAGATACGCAGTATTTT.